The 12 T cell receptor beta chains below were found in one sample sequenced in a study of OX40 agonist ivuxolimab in advanced cancers. Profiled with immunoSEQ multiplex PCR; TCRdb holds only in-frame clones, not every one. The table lists about 110,000 clones, 91% of them singletons. This specimen was CD4+ or CD8+ T cells sorted from blood, taken in a trial of the OX40 agonist ivuxolimab. These receptors originate from an adult with an advanced solid tumor such as melanoma, head and neck, liver or kidney cancer.

The V gene is TRBV30, the J gene TRBJ2-7; 9 positions agree with TRBD2. In germline, CDR1 is GTSNPN, CDR2 SVGIG (reference sequence). The CDR3 contains 13 residues. The V and J ends lost 1 base and 7 bases, in that order; junction bases with no gene match: 5. The chain's CDR3 is CAWSAIAGEEQYF. The CDR3 nucleotides are TGTGCCTGGAGTGCGATAGCGGGAGAGGAGCAGTACTTC.

V and J are TRBV5-1 and TRBJ1-2; 7 bases fit TRBD1. J was trimmed by 2 bases and V by 1 base; bases with no gene match: 5. The germline V gene has CDR1 SGHRS and CDR2 YFSETQ. The CDR3 has 15 amino acids. The CDR3 is CASSLTVGGNYGYTF. The CDR3, as DNA: TGCGCCAGCAGCTTGACGGTAGGGGGCAACTATGGCTACACCTTC.

V and J are TRBV5-1 and TRBJ2-5, with D maybe TRBD2 (6 bases). CDR1 SGHRS and CDR2 YFSETQ come from the germline V gene. The V end lost 4 bases, the J end lost 6 bases, and 19 bases lay between the germline ends. The CDR3 totals 15 residues. Here the CDR3 reads CASSPGTPGLQTQYF. The DNA of the CDR3 is TGCGCCAGCAGCCCCGGGACTCCGGGGTTGCAGACCCAGTACTTC.

The gene calls are TRBV7-6 and TRBJ1-5, with 8 bases that match TRBD1. The junction had 9 bases not matched to a gene; V was cut back by 5 bases and J by 6 bases. The germline CDR1 and CDR2 sequences are SGHVS and FNYEAQ. This CDR3 spans 15 amino acids. CDR3 loop: CASSTGTGLSQPQHF. CDR3 bases: TGTGCCAGCAGCACTGGGACAGGACTCTCTCAGCCCCAGCATTTT. The variable domain in full, completed from reference TRBV7-6 and TRBJ1-5, reads GAGVSQSPRYKVTKRGQDVALRCDPISGHVSLYWYRQALGQGPEFLTYFNYEAQQDKSGLPNDRFSAERPEGSISTLTIQRTEQRDSAMYRCASSTGTGLSQPQHFGDGTRLSIL.

This chain joins TRBV7-3 and TRBJ1-2, with a weak D call TRBD1 (5 bases). The V end lost 5 bases, the J end lost 4 bases, and 17 bases lay between the germline ends. From germline, CDR1 is SGHTA and CDR2 FQGTGA. The CDR3 extends over 15 amino acids. The CDR3 nucleotides are TGTGCCAGCAGCGTCCAGGGCTCAGGAGCCTATGGCTACACCTTC. Translated, it gives CASSVQGSGAYGYTF.

The V call is TRBV5-1, the J call TRBJ1-1, with a weak D call TRBD1 (5 bases). Trimming stripped 2 bases from V and 6 bases from J, with 11 bases between. CDR1 and CDR2 (germline): SGHRS, YFSETQ. The CDR3 spans 13 residues. DNA of the CDR3: TGCGCCAGCAGCTTAGAGACAGTGTCTGAAGCTTTCTTT. This translates into CASSLETVSEAFF.

This sequence joins TRBV7-9 and TRBJ2-3; 7 nucleotides agree with TRBD2. V lost 5 bases to trimming and J lost 6 bases; unmatched junction nucleotides: 11. The length of the CDR3 is 15 residues. Germline assignment: CDR1 SEHNR and CDR2 FQNEAQ (reference sequence). The CDR3 region has the DNA TGTGCCAGCAGCCCGCTCCTCCCAGCGGGGGATACGCAGTATTTT. Translated: CASSPLLPAGDTQYF.

The CDR3: CASSPLAGGGTGELFF. CDR3 nucleotides: TGTGCCAGCAGCCCTTTGGCGGGAGGGGGGACCGGGGAGCTGTTTTTT. V usage is TRBV5-4 and J usage is TRBJ2-2, with 9 bases aligning to TRBD2. V was clipped by 4 bases and J by 5 bases; unmatched bases: 9. Germline assignment: CDR1 SGHNT and CDR2 YYREEE (reference sequence). The CDR3 is 16 residues long.

The V gene is TRBV18, the J gene TRBJ1-2, with D hard to call. With 3 bases removed from V and 4 bases from J, the gap between germline ends came to 15 bases. CDR1 KGHSH and CDR2 LQKENI come from the germline V gene. The CDR3 is 15 residues long. The CDR3 loop reads CASSPVQDKTYGYTF. The CDR3, as DNA: TGTGCCAGCTCACCCGTTCAAGACAAGACCTATGGCTACACCTTC.

This clone appeared once. CDR3: CASSADSGTDTPLHF. The CDR3 bases are TGTGCCAGCAGCGCGGACTCCGGGACGGATACACCCCTCCACTTT. The rearrangement links TRBV9 to TRBJ1-6; weak D call: TRBD1 (5 bases). Germline CDR1 is SGDLS and CDR2 is YYNGEE. V dropped 3 bases and J dropped 11 bases, with 18 bases sitting between them. This CDR3 has 15 residues.

The chain carries TRBV7-9 and TRBJ1-2; D is undetermined. The CDR3 is 14 amino acids. Trimming removed 7 bases from V and 1 base from J, with 13 bases in between. Germline CDR1 SEHNR, CDR2 FQNEAQ (reference sequence). In nucleotides, the CDR3 is TGTGCCAGCATCCCGCAGGAGGGTAACTATGGCTACACCTTC. Its translation: CASIPQEGNYGYTF.

This chain uses TRBV30 with TRBJ2-1; 9 positions match TRBD2. The V and J ends lost 2 bases and 6 bases, in that order; junction bases with no gene match: 11. The CDR3 contains 16 residues. CDR1 is GTSNPN and CDR2 is SVGIG in the germline V gene (reference sequence). The CDR3 DNA follows: TGTGCCTGGAGTTATGCCCTGGCGGGGGGGCCCAATGAGCAGTTCTTC. Amino acid sequence: CAWSYALAGGPNEQFF. The variable domain in full, with the rest retrieved from reference TRBV30 and TRBJ2-1, is SQTIHQWPATLVQPVGSPLSLECTVEGTSNPNLYWYRQAAGRGLQLLFYSVGIGQISSEVPQNLSASRPQDRQFILSSKKLLLSDSGFYLCAWSYALAGGPNEQFFGPGTRLTVL.